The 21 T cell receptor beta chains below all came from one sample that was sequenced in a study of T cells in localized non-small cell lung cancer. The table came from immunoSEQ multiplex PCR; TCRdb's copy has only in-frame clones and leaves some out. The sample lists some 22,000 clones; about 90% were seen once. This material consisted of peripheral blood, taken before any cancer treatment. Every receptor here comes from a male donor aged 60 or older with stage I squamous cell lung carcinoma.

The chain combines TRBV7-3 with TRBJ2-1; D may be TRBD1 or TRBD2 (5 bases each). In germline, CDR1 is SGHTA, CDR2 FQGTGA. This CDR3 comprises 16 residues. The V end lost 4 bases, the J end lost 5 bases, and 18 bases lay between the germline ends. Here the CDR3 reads CASSSGTPQMHNEQFF. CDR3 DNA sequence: TGTGCCAGCAGCTCCGGGACCCCCCAAATGCACAATGAGCAGTTCTTC.

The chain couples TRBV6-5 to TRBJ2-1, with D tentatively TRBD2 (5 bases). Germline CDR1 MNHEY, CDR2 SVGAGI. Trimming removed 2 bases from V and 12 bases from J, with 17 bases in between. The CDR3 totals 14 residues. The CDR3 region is CASSYGRAGGVQFF. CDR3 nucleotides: TGTGCCAGCAGTTACGGTCGGGCCGGAGGTGTGCAGTTCTTC.

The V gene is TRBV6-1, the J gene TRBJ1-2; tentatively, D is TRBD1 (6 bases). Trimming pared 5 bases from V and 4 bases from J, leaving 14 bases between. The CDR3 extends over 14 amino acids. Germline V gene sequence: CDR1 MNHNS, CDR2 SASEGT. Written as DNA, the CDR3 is TGTGCCAGCAGTTTCCAAGACAGGCCCTATGGCTACACCTTC. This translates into CASSFQDRPYGYTF.

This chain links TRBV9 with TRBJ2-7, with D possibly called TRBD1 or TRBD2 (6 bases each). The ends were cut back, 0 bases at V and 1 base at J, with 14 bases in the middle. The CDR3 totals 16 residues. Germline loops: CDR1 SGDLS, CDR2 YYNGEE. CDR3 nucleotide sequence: TGTGCCAGCAGCGTAGGAGGGGGGATACCTTCCTACGAGCAGTACTTC. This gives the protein CASSVGGGIPSYEQYF.

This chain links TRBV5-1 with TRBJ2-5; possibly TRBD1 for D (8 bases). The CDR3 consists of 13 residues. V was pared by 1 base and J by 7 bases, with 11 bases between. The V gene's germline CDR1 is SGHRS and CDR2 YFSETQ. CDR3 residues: CASSLYRGGTQYF. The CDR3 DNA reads TGCGCCAGCAGCTTGTACAGGGGGGGGACCCAGTACTTC.

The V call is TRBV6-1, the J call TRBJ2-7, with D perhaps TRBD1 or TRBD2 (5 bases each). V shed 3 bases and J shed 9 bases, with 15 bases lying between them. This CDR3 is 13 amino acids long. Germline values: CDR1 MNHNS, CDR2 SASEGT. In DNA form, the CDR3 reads TGTGCCAGCAGTGACGGGGCCCTCCCGATGCAGTACTTC. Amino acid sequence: CASSDGALPMQYF.

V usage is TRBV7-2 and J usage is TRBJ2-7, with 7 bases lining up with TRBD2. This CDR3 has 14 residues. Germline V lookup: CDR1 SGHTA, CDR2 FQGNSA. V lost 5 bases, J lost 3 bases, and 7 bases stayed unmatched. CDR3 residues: CASSRGPGGYEQYF. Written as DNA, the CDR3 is TGTGCCAGCAGCCGGGGCCCGGGGGGCTACGAGCAGTACTTC.

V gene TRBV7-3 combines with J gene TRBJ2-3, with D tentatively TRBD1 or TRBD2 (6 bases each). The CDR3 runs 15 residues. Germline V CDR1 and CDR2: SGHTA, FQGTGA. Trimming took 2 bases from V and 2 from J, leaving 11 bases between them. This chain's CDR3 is CASSLPGGDTDTQYF. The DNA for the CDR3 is TGTGCCAGCAGCTTACCCGGGGGCGACACAGATACGCAGTATTTT.

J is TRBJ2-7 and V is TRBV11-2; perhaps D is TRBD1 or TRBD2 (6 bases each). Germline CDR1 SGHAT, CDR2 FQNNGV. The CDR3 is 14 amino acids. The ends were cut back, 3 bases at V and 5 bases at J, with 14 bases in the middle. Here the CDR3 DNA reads TGTGCCAGCAGCTTGACACAGGGAGGCGACGAGCAGTACTTC. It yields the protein CASSLTQGGDEQYF.

The CDR3 nucleotides are TGTGCCATCAGTGGTGGATCTCGCGATGGCTACACCTTC. Its protein product is CAISGGSRDGYTF. The V call is TRBV10-3, the J call TRBJ1-2; D is undetermined. The CDR3 contains 13 residues. The V end was cut by 4 bases, the J end by 6 bases, with 12 bases between. Germline CDR1 ENHRY, CDR2 SYGVKD.

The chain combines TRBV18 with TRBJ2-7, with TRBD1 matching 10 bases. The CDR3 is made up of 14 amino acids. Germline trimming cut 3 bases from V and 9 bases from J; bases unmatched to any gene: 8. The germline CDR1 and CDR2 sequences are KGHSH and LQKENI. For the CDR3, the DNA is TGTGCCAGCTCACCTACCGGGACAGGGGTAATGCAGTACTTC. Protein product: CASSPTGTGVMQYF.

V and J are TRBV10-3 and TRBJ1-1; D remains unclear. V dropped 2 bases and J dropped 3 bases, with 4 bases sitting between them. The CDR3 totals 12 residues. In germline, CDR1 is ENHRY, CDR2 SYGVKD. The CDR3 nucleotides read TGTGCCATCAGTGAGGTCTACACTGAAGCTTTCTTT. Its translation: CAISEVYTEAFF.

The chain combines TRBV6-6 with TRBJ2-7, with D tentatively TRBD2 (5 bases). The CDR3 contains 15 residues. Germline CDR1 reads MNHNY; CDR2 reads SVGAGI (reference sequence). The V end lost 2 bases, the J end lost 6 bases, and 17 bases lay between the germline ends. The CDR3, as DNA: TGTGCCAGCAGTTACGAGGGTCCCCGCACCGGCGAGCAGTACTTC. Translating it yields CASSYEGPRTGEQYF.

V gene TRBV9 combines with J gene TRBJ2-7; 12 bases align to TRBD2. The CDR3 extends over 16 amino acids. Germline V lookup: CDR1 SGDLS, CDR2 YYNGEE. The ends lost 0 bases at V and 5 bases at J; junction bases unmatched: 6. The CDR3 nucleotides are TGTGCCAGCAGCGTAGAACCTAGCGGGAGGGCCCACGAGCAGTACTTC. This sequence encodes CASSVEPSGRAHEQYF. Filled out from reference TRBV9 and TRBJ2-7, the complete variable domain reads DSGVTQTPKHLITATGQRVTLRCSPRSGDLSVYWYQQSLDQGLQFLIQYYNGEERAKGNILERFSAQQFPDLHSELNLSSLELGDSALYFCASSVEPSGRAHEQYFGPGTRLTVT.

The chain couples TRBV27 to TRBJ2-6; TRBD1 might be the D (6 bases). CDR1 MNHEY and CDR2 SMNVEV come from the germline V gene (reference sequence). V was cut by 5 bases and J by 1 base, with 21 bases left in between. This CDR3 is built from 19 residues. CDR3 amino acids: CASSKQGKGVVSGANVLTF. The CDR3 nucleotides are TGTGCCAGCAGTAAACAGGGTAAAGGTGTAGTATCTGGGGCCAACGTCCTGACTTTC. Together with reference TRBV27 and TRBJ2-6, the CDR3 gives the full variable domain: EAQVTQNPRYLITVTGKKLTVTCSQNMNHEYMSWYRQDPGLGLRQIYYSMNVEVTDKGDVPEGYKVSRKEKRNFPLILESPSPNQTSLYFCASSKQGKGVVSGANVLTFGAGSRLTVL.

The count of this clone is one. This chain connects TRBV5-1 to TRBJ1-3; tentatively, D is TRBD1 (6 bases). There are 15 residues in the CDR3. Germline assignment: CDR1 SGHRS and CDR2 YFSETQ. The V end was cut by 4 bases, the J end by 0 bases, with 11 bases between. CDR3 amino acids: CASSPRGSSGNTIYF. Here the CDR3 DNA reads TGCGCCAGCAGCCCCAGGGGAAGCTCTGGAAACACCATATATTTT.

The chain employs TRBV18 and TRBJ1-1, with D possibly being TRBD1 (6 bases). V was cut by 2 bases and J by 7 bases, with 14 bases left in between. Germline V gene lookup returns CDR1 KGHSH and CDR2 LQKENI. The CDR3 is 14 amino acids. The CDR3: CASSPENRVSEAFF. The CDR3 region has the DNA TGTGCCAGCTCACCAGAGAACAGGGTTAGTGAAGCTTTCTTT.

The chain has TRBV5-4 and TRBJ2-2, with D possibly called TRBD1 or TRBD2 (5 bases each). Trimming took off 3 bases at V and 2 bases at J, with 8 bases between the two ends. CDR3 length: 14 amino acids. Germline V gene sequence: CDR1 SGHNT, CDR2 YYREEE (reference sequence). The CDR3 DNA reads TGTGCCAGCAGCTGGGGGAGTAACACCGGGGAGCTGTTTTTT. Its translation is CASSWGSNTGELFF.

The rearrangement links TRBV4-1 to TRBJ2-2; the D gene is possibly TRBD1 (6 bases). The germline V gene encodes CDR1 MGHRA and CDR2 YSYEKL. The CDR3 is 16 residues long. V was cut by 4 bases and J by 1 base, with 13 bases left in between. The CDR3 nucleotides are TGCGCCAGCAGCCCCCGGACAGCCATGAACACCGGGGAGCTGTTTTTT. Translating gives CASSPRTAMNTGELFF.

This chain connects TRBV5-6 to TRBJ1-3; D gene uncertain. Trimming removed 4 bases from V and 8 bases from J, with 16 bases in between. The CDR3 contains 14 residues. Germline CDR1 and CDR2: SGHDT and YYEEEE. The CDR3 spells CASSPKLGSDTIYF. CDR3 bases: TGTGCCAGCAGCCCTAAGCTGGGTTCGGACACCATATATTTT. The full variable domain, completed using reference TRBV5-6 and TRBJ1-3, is DAGVTQSPTHLIKTRGQQVTLRCSPKSGHDTVSWYQQALGQGPQFIFQYYEEEERQRGNFPDRFSGHQFPNYSSELNVNALLLGDSALYLCASSPKLGSDTIYFGEGSWLTVV.

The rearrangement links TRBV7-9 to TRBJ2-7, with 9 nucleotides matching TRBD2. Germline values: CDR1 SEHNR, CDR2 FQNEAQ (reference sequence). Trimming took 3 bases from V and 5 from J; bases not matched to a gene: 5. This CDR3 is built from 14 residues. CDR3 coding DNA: TGTGCCAGCAGCTTCGGGCTAGCGGGAAACGAGCAGTACTTC. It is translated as CASSFGLAGNEQYF.